This T cell receptor (beta chain) derives from a study of T cell repertoires in ileal Crohn's disease (dated by TCRdb to between 2018 and 2021). About the study as a whole: The median duration of disease was about 7.3 years, and at the time of surgery approximately 34% of patients were active smokers. Surgery was performed for a complication in all patients, with stricturing disease in 61% and penetrating disease in approximately 40%. Roughly half of the patients were given postoperative therapy, with under 13 receiving thiopurines and some 19 receiving anti-TNF agents. A prospective multicentre cohort supplied the 50 or so Crohn's disease patients whose TCR repertoires were analysed. The study was conducted in parallel with a multicentre cohort that was designed to identify predictors of early endoscopic recurrence following ileocolonic resection. Endoscopic postoperative recurrence was defined as a Rutgeerts score above i0. A total of 171 mucosal samples from roughly 60 patients were sequenced, with samples obtained at several locations on the surgical specimen and at postoperative endoscopy. Overall study results and their limits: Mucosal CD4 and CD8 T cells were sorted and sequenced only in a subgroup of patients, whose size was not stated. Sorted CD8 T cells carried more high-frequency clones than CD4 T cells, suggesting mucosal expansions were mainly CD8. Endoscopic recurrence was linked to a higher percentage of high-frequency clones at surgery, and recurrence occurred in every patient whose clonality exceeded 26.8% (18/57). Patients who were active smokers at surgery had a significantly higher proportion of clonal expansions than non-smokers (around 24% vs 18%, p=0.02).

V loses 0 bases of germline sequence and J loses 2 bases, and the interval between the two ends is 11 bases. The germline V gene encodes CDR1 LGHNA and CDR2 YNFKEQ. Including the terminal cysteine and phenylalanine, the CDR3 comprises 15 residues. Just CDR3 DNA is preserved here, 45 bases in frame from base 1. For commercial TCRB immunosequencing, approximately 460 nanograms of biopsy DNA were submitted for each sample. Adaptive Biotechnology amplified CDR3 regions from genomic DNA with a two-step multiplex PCR that controlled for amplification bias. In the first PCR, primers covered every V and J gene segment, and in the second PCR, barcodes and Illumina adapters were added. An Illumina instrument was used to sequence the CDR3 libraries. As for the authors' bioinformatics: Vendor-provided pipelines were combined with custom analysis of raw data in R/Bioconductor under R version 3.3.0. Clonality, which ranges from 0 to 1, was calculated as the inverse of the normalised Shannon entropy across all productive clones. High-frequency clones were defined as the share of the repertoire occupied by the top 100 clones, with only clones passing a 95% confidence test being retained. Overlap between samples was measured with the Morisita-Horn index, while repertoire diversity was measured with the Simpson index. TCRdb obtained this table from immuneACCESS and retained in-frame rearrangements with V and J assigned. These tables miss some clones; where compared with another copy, unresolved V genes account for less than half of the shortfall, and the remainder is unexplained. The DNA gave D and trimming, while V, J and clone size come from that table. The sample table records around 14,000 clones; around three quarters of these occur just once. The ten biggest clones cover under 5% of the sample.

For this clone: Its antigen is not yet known. No base quality values were provided; no much bigger clone lies one nucleotide off.

Adults with ileal or ileocolonic Crohn's disease and an indication for ileocolonic resection were eligible for inclusion. Whole ileal mucosal biopsies were stored frozen at -80°C before DNA extraction. Genomic DNA was extracted from frozen whole biopsies with a TRizol-based method and quantified on a NanoDrop 2000 spectrophotometer. In this chain, TRBV4-2 is recombined with TRBJ2-7; TRBD1 is possibly the D segment (5 matching bases). The sequenced sample was ileal tissue. The clonotype originates from an adult with Crohn's disease. The DNA sequence is TGTGCCAGCAGCCAAGAAGAAACAGGTGCCTACGAGCAGTACTTC. Its product reads: CASSQEETGAYEQYF.